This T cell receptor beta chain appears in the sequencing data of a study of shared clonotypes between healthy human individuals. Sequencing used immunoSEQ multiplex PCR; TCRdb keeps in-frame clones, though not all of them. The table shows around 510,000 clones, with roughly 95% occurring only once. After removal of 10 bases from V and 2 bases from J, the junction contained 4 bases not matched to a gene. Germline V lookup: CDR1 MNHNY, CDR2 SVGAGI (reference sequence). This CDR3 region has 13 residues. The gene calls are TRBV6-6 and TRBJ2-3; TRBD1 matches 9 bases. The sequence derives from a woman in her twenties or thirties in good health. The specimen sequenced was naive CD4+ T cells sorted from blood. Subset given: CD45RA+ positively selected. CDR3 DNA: TGTGCCATCGGGACAGGGACCACAGATACGCAGTATTTT. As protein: CAIGTGTTDTQYF.